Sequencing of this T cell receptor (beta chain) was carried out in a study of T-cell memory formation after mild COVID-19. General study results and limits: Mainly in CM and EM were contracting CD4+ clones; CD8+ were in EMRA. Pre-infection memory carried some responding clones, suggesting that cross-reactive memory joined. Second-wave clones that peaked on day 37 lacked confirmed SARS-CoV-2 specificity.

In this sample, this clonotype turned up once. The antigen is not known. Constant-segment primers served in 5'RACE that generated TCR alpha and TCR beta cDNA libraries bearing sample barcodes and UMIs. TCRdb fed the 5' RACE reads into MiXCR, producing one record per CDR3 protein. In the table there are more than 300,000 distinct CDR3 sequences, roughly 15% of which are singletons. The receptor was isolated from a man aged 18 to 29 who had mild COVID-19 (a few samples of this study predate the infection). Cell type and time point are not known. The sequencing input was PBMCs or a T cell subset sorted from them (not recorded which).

CDR3 region: CASGLGLSPDRNTEAFF. The CDR3 coding sequence is TGTGCTAGTGGTTTGGGACTTTCCCCAGACAGGAACACTGAAGCTTTCTTT. The rearrangement links TRBV12-5 to TRBJ1-1; tentatively, D is TRBD1 (5 bases). The CDR3 is 17 amino acids. CDR1 and CDR2 from the germline V gene are LGHNT and FRNRAP. V dropped 1 base and J dropped 1 base, with 16 bases sitting between them.